The 2 T cell receptor beta chains below were found in one sample sequenced in a study of glioma-infiltrating T cells after dendritic cell vaccination. Produced via immunoSEQ multiplex PCR; TCRdb's table is partial and in-frame only. This table holds under 100,000 clones, 85% to 90% found once. The material sequenced was blood, taken before dendritic cell vaccination. Receptors were obtained from a human donor with glioblastoma.

This chain uses TRBV30 with TRBJ1-4; D is possibly TRBD1 (5 bases). The CDR3 is 15 residues long. The germline gives CDR1 GTSNPN, CDR2 SVGIG (reference sequence). Trimming removed 2 bases from V and 1 base from J, with 11 bases in between. CDR3 residues: CAWSPLGGTNEKLFF. CDR3 DNA: TGTGCCTGGAGTCCCCTCGGGGGAACTAATGAAAAACTGTTTTTT. The full variable domain, completed using reference TRBV30 and TRBJ1-4, is SQTIHQWPATLVQPVGSPLSLECTVEGTSNPNLYWYRQAAGRGLQLLFYSVGIGQISSEVPQNLSASRPQDRQFILSSKKLLLSDSGFYLCAWSPLGGTNEKLFFGSGTQLSVL.

V is TRBV5-4 and J is TRBJ2-3, with TRBD2 matching 9 bases. Germline CDR1 and CDR2: SGHNT and YYREEE (reference sequence). This CDR3 contains 19 residues. Trimming at V came to 0 bases and at J to 1 base, leaving 12 bases not matched to a gene. CDR3 nucleotides: TGTGCCAGCAGCTTGGGCTCGGGCTCGACTAGCGGACGCACAGATACGCAGTATTTT. It yields the protein CASSLGSGSTSGRTDTQYF.